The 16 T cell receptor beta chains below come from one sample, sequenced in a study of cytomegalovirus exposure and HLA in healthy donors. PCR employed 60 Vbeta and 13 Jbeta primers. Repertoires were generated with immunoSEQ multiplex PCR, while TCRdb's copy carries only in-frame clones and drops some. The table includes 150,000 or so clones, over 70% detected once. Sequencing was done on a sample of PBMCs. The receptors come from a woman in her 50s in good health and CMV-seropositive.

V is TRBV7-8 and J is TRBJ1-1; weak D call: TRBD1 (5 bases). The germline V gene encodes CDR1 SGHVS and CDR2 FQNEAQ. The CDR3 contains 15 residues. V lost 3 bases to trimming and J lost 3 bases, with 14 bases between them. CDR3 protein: CASSLLLPGDTEAFF. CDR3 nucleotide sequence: TGTGCCAGCAGCTTGCTACTGCCGGGGGACACTGAAGCTTTCTTT.

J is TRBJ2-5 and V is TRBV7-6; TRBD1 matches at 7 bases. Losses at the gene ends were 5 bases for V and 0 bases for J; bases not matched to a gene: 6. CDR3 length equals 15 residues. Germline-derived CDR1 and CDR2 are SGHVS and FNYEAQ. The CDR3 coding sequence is TGTGCCAGCAGCACCAGACAGGGAAACCAAGAGACCCAGTACTTC. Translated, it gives CASSTRQGNQETQYF.

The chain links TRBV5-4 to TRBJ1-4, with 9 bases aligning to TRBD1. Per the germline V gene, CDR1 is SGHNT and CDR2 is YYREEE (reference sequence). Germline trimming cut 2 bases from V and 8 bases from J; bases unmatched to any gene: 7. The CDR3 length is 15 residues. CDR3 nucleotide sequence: TGTGCCAGCAGCTTCTCTGGGACAGGGAGCGAAAAACTGTTTTTT. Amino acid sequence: CASSFSGTGSEKLFF.

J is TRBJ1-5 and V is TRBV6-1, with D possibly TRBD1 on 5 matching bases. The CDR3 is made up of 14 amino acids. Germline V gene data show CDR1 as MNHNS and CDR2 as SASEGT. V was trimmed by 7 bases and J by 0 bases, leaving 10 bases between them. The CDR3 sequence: CASTLTDSNQPQHF. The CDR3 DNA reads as TGTGCCAGCACCCTGACAGATAGCAATCAGCCCCAGCATTTT.

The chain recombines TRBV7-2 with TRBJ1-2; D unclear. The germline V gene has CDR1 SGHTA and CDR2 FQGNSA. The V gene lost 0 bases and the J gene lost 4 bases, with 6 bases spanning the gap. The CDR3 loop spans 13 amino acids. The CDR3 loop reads CASSLAATYGYTF. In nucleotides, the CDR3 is TGTGCCAGCAGCTTAGCGGCCACCTATGGCTACACCTTC.

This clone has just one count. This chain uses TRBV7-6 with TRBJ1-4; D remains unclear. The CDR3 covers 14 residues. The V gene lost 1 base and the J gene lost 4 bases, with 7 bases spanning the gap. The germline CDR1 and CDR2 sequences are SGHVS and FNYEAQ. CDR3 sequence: CASSLGGNNEKLFF. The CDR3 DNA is TGTGCCAGCAGCTTAGGTGGCAATAATGAAAAACTGTTTTTT.

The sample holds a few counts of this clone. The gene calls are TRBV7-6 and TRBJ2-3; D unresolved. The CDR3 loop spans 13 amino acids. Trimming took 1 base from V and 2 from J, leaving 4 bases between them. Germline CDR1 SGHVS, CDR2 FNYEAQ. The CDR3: CASSLGATDTQYF. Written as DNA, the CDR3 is TGTGCCAGCAGCTTAGGAGCCACAGATACGCAGTATTTT.

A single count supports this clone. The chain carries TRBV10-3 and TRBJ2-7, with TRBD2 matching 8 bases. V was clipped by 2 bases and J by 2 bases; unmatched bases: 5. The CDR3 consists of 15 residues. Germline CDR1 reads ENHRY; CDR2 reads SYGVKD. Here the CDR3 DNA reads TGTGCCATCAGTGAGGGACTAGCTCCGGCCTACGAGCAGTACTTC. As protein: CAISEGLAPAYEQYF.

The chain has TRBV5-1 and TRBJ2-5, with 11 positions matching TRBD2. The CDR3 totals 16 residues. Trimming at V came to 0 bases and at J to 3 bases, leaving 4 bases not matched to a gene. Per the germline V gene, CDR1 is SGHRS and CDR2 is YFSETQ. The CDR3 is CASSLVYSGREETQYF. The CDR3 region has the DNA TGCGCCAGCAGCTTGGTCTATAGCGGGAGGGAAGAGACCCAGTACTTC.

CDR3 coding DNA: TGTGCCAGCTCACCGACAGGGGTCGGCTCTGGGGCCAACGTCCTGACTTTC. Translated: CASSPTGVGSGANVLTF. The V call is TRBV18, the J call TRBJ2-6; 8 nucleotides match TRBD1. The CDR3 has 17 residues. V was pared by 3 bases and J by 0 bases, with 4 bases of the junction left unmatched. CDR1 and CDR2 (germline): KGHSH, LQKENI. The variable domain in full, with the rest retrieved from reference TRBV18 and TRBJ2-6, is NAGVMQNPRHLVRRRGQEARLRCSPMKGHSHVYWYRQLPEEGLKFMVYLQKENIIDESGMPKERFSAEFPKEGPSILRIQQVVRGDSAAYFCASSPTGVGSGANVLTFGAGSRLTVL.

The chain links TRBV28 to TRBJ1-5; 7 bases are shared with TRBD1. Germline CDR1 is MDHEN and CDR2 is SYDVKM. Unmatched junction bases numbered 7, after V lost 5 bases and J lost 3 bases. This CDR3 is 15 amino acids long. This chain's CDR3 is CASSQIQGYNQPQHF. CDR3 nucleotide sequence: TGTGCCAGCAGTCAAATACAGGGGTACAATCAGCCCCAGCATTTT.

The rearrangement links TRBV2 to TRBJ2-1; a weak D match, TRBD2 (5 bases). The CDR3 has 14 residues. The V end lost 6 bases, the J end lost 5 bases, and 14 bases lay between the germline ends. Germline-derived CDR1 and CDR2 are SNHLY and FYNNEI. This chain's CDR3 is CASREDFLDNEQFF. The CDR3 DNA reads TGTGCCAGCAGGGAGGACTTTCTCGACAATGAGCAGTTCTTC.

The CDR3 DNA sequence: TGTGCCAGCAGTTTACTAAATCAGCCCCAGCATTTT. Translating gives CASSLLNQPQHF. V gene TRBV28 combines with J gene TRBJ1-5; D gene uncertain. The V gene lost 2 bases and the J gene lost 4 bases, with 3 bases spanning the gap. The CDR3 contains 12 residues. In germline, CDR1 is MDHEN, CDR2 SYDVKM.

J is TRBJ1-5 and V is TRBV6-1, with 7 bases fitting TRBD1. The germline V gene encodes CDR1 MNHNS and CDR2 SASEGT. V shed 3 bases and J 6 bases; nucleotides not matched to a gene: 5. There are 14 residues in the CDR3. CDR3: CASSDKQGGQPQHF. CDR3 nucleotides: TGTGCCAGCAGTGATAAGCAGGGGGGTCAGCCCCAGCATTTT.

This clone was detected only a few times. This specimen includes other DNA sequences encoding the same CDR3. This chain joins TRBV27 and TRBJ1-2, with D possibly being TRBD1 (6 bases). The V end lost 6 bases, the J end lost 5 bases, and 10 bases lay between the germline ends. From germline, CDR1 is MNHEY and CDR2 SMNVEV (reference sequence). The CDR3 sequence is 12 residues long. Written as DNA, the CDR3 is TGTGCCAGCAGCTCCACAGGGTATGGCTACACCTTC. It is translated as CASSSTGYGYTF.

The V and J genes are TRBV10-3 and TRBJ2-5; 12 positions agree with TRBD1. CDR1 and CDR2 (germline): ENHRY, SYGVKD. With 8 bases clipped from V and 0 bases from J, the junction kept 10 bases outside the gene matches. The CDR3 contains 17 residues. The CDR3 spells CAISGTGGRGDQETQYF. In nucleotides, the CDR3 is TGTGCCATCTCCGGGACAGGGGGCCGCGGCGACCAAGAGACCCAGTACTTC.